One sample yielded the 3 T cell receptor beta chains listed below, sequenced in a study of graft-versus-host responses after intestinal transplantation. Their cognate antigens are unknown. Only in-frame clones appear in the TCRdb table, and some are missing; sequencing was by immunoSEQ multiplex PCR. Among over 55,000 clones listed, nearly 85% were seen once. Sequenced material: unstimulated CD4+ T cells sorted from spleen or lymph node cells, taken before transplant. The source of these receptors is a human donor who was the organ donor for an intestinal transplant.

The count of this clone is one. The chain couples TRBV6-5 to TRBJ2-1; D unresolved. The CDR3 extends over 11 amino acids. The germline V and J ends were trimmed by 7 bases and 7 bases, with 8 bases remaining between them. Germline V gene lookup returns CDR1 MNHEY and CDR2 SVGAGI. CDR3 loop: CASMAVNEQFF. The CDR3 nucleotides read TGTGCCAGCATGGCTGTGAATGAGCAGTTCTTC.

V usage is TRBV6-5 and J usage is TRBJ1-5; tentatively, D is TRBD1 (6 bases). This CDR3 comprises 15 residues. Germline CDR1 reads MNHEY; CDR2 reads SVGAGI. Deletions cut 6 bases from V and 2 bases from J, with 14 bases between. The CDR3 reads CASRKTGIRNQPQHF. The CDR3 bases are TGTGCCAGCAGAAAAACAGGGATACGCAATCAGCCCCAGCATTTT.

This clone was counted a single time. The chain links TRBV2 to TRBJ2-5, with a tentative D call TRBD2 (5 bases). The CDR3 length is 15 residues. V lost 4 bases and J 1 base, leaving 13 bases between the germline ends. CDR1 and CDR2 from the germline V gene are SNHLY and FYNNEI. The CDR3 region has the DNA TGTGCCAGCAGTGGCGAGCGGCCCCCCCAAGAGACCCAGTACTTC. Translating it yields CASSGERPPQETQYF.